A selection of T cell receptor beta chains follows, all from one sample in a study of control samples from healthy donors and cancer patients. Here immunoSEQ multiplex PCR was the method, and the copy in TCRdb shows in-frame clones only, minus some. Of hundreds of thousands of clones in the sample, more than 65% were seen once. The sample taken for sequencing was PBMCs. The receptors derive from a woman between 55 and 75 years old with lung cancer. Both conserved end residues are part of each CDR3. D genes are given only for firm matches. The size of a clone is reported for some rows only, either as once, few or many, or as a class for expanded clones.

d_call: TRBD1
v_call: TRBV5-4
clone_size: NA
cdr3_length: 16
j_call: TRBJ2-1
cdr3_aa: CASSGNRDRGYNEQFF
cdr3_nt: TGTGCCAGCAGCGGCAACCGGGACAGGGGGTACAATGAGCAGTTCTTC

d_call: NA
v_call: TRBV11-2
clone_size: NA
cdr3_length: 16
j_call: TRBJ2-3
cdr3_aa: CASSFERGSRGDTQYF
cdr3_nt: TGTGCCAGCAGCTTCGAGCGAGGCTCACGAGGGGATACGCAGTATTTT

d_call: NA
v_call: TRBV5-1
clone_size: NA
cdr3_length: 11
j_call: TRBJ1-1
cdr3_aa: CASSLGGEAFF
cdr3_nt: TGCGCCAGCAGCTTGGGTGGTGAAGCTTTCTTT

d_call: NA
v_call: TRBV5-1
clone_size: NA
cdr3_length: 14
j_call: TRBJ2-3
cdr3_aa: CASLDPSGTDTQYF
cdr3_nt: TGCGCCAGCCTAGATCCCTCGGGCACAGATACGCAGTATTTT

d_call: NA
v_call: TRBV24-1
clone_size: NA
cdr3_length: 16
j_call: TRBJ2-3
cdr3_aa: CATSDQGGAGADTQYF
cdr3_nt: TGTGCCACCAGTGACCAAGGGGGGGCCGGGGCAGATACGCAGTATTTT

d_call: NA
v_call: TRBV27
clone_size: NA
cdr3_length: 15
j_call: TRBJ1-1
cdr3_aa: CASSLSAYGSTEAFF
cdr3_nt: TGTGCCAGCAGTTTATCGGCGTATGGGAGCACTGAAGCTTTCTTT

d_call: NA
v_call: TRBV11-3
clone_size: few
cdr3_length: 13
j_call: TRBJ2-4
cdr3_aa: CASSLGIQGIQYF
cdr3_nt: TGTGCCAGCAGCCTCGGGATCCAAGGCATTCAGTACTTC

d_call: NA
v_call: TRBV6-6
clone_size: NA
cdr3_length: 12
j_call: TRBJ1-5
cdr3_aa: CASSRADQPQHF
cdr3_nt: TGTGCCAGCTCTCGGGCAGACCAGCCCCAGCATTTT

d_call: TRBD1
v_call: TRBV27
clone_size: once
cdr3_length: 15
j_call: TRBJ1-2
cdr3_aa: CASTQVPGGPYGYTF
cdr3_nt: TGTGCCAGCACCCAAGTCCCAGGGGGCCCCTATGGCTACACCTTC

d_call: NA
v_call: TRBV6-5
clone_size: NA
cdr3_length: 13
j_call: TRBJ2-6
cdr3_aa: CASGTPGANVLTF
cdr3_nt: TGTGCCTCTGGGACACCCGGGGCCAACGTCCTGACTTTC

d_call: NA
v_call: TRBV6-5
clone_size: NA
cdr3_length: 15
j_call: TRBJ1-3
cdr3_aa: CASSRSRGAGNTIYF
cdr3_nt: TGTGCCAGCAGTCGCTCCAGGGGTGCTGGAAACACCATATATTTT

d_call: NA
v_call: TRBV6-4
clone_size: once
cdr3_length: 13
j_call: TRBJ2-2
cdr3_aa: CASSVDYTGELFF
cdr3_nt: TGTGCCAGCAGTGTAGACTACACCGGGGAGCTGTTTTTT

d_call: NA
v_call: TRBV6-2/TRBV6-3
clone_size: NA
cdr3_length: 12
j_call: TRBJ2-7
cdr3_aa: CASSLRPYEQYF
cdr3_nt: TGTGCCAGCAGTTTGCGGCCCTACGAGCAGTACTTC

d_call: TRBD1
v_call: TRBV5-1
clone_size: NA
cdr3_length: 14
j_call: TRBJ1-6
cdr3_aa: CASSLEGAGSPLHF
cdr3_nt: TGCGCCAGCAGCTTGGAGGGGGCGGGTTCACCCCTCCACTTT

d_call: NA
v_call: TRBV5-4
clone_size: NA
cdr3_length: 15
j_call: TRBJ2-6
cdr3_aa: CASSLSLSGANVLTF
cdr3_nt: TGTGCCAGCAGCTTATCTCTCTCTGGGGCCAACGTCCTGACTTTC

d_call: NA
v_call: TRBV5-1
clone_size: NA
cdr3_length: 14
j_call: TRBJ1-1
cdr3_aa: CASSPLPGNTEAFF
cdr3_nt: TGCGCCAGCAGCCCACTCCCAGGGAACACTGAAGCTTTCTTT

d_call: NA
v_call: TRBV14
clone_size: NA
cdr3_length: 20
j_call: TRBJ1-5
cdr3_aa: CASSRYTRAEDSYSNQPQHF
cdr3_nt: TGTGCCAGCAGCCGCTACACCAGGGCGGAGGACTCTTATAGCAATCAGCCCCAGCATTTT

d_call: NA
v_call: TRBV7-6
clone_size: NA
cdr3_length: 15
j_call: TRBJ2-2
cdr3_aa: CASSLGGPNTGELFF
cdr3_nt: TGTGCCAGCAGCCTGGGGGGACCGAACACCGGGGAGCTGTTTTTT

d_call: TRBD1
v_call: TRBV14
clone_size: NA
cdr3_length: 15
j_call: TRBJ1-2
cdr3_aa: CASSPSTGGPYGYTF
cdr3_nt: TGTGCCAGCAGCCCTTCGACAGGGGGGCCCTATGGCTACACCTTC

d_call: NA
v_call: TRBV30
clone_size: NA
cdr3_length: 15
j_call: TRBJ1-5
cdr3_aa: CAWSTPRAPNQPQHF
cdr3_nt: TGTGCCTGGAGTACCCCGAGGGCTCCGAATCAGCCCCAGCATTTT

d_call: TRBD1
v_call: TRBV7-9
clone_size: NA
cdr3_length: 17
j_call: TRBJ2-2
cdr3_aa: CASSLAGTGGAPGELFF
cdr3_nt: TGTGCCAGCAGCTTAGCCGGGACAGGGGGCGCTCCCGGGGAGCTGTTTTTT

d_call: TRBD1
v_call: TRBV6-5
clone_size: NA
cdr3_length: 14
j_call: TRBJ1-2
cdr3_aa: CASMEGQENYGYTF
cdr3_nt: TGTGCCAGCATGGAGGGACAGGAGAACTATGGCTACACCTTC